Presented here are 17 T cell receptor beta chains from one specimen sequenced in a study of cytomegalovirus exposure and HLA in healthy donors. PCR employed 60 Vbeta and 13 Jbeta primers. Profiled with immunoSEQ multiplex PCR; TCRdb holds only in-frame clones, not every one. The table has 100,000 or so clones, roughly 72% seen once; the top ten hold roughly 5.4%. The sequenced sample consisted of PBMCs. The receptors originated from a man between 25 and 39 years old in good health and CMV-seropositive.

The V call is TRBV9, the J call TRBJ1-2; 7 bases are a match to TRBD1. Germline V gene data show CDR1 as SGDLS and CDR2 as YYNGEE. The V and J ends lost 4 bases and 7 bases, in that order; junction bases with no gene match: 4. There are 12 residues in the CDR3. The CDR3, as DNA: TGTGCCAGCAGCCCTCAGGGGGGTGGCTACACCTTC. It yields the protein CASSPQGGGYTF.

A few counts support this clone. The chain uses TRBV19 and TRBJ1-5; 7 bases are shared with TRBD1. Germline V CDR1 and CDR2: LNHDA, SQIVND (reference sequence). CDR3 length: 15 amino acids. The V segment lost 5 bases and the J segment 5 bases; nucleotides outside the gene matches: 9. The CDR3 coding sequence is TGTGCCAGTAGTTACAGGGGAGAGCGTTATCAGCCCCAGCATTTT. This gives the protein CASSYRGERYQPQHF.

The CDR3 reads CASSTRDGAYEQYF. The CDR3 nucleotides read TGTGCCAGCAGCACGCGGGACGGTGCCTACGAGCAGTACTTC. The V gene is TRBV7-2, the J gene TRBJ2-7; a possible D gene is TRBD2 (6 bases). Per germline, CDR1 SGHTA and CDR2 FQGNSA. With 5 bases removed from V and 2 bases from J, the gap between germline ends came to 13 bases. The CDR3 consists of 14 residues.

The CDR3 region has the DNA TGCGCCAGCAGCTTACCCCGCGCGAACACCGGGGAGCTGTTTTTT. Protein sequence: CASSLPRANTGELFF. The chain recombines TRBV5-1 with TRBJ2-2; D is uncertain. Per germline, CDR1 SGHRS and CDR2 YFSETQ. Trimming shortened V by 2 bases and J by 0 bases, and 8 bases separated the two germline ends. The CDR3 loop spans 15 amino acids.

This clone has a handful of counts. The chain carries TRBV6-5 and TRBJ1-2; no firm D call. From germline, CDR1 is MNHEY and CDR2 SVGAGI. Trimming took 1 base from V and 0 from J, leaving 9 bases between them. This CDR3 comprises 15 residues. The CDR3 loop is CASSYLGTSNYGYTF. In nucleotides, the CDR3 is TGTGCCAGCAGTTACTTGGGCACTTCTAACTATGGCTACACCTTC.

J is TRBJ2-1 and V is TRBV19, with TRBD1 as a possible D gene (6 bases). CDR3 length equals 15 residues. Trimming pared 7 bases from V and 2 bases from J, leaving 15 bases between. CDR1 and CDR2 from the germline V gene are LNHDA and SQIVND (reference sequence). DNA for the CDR3: TGTGCCAGTACCAATGACCGGGACACCTACAATGAGCAGTTCTTC. Amino acids: CASTNDRDTYNEQFF.

The chain combines TRBV25-1 with TRBJ1-1; 10 nucleotides line up with TRBD1. After removal of 8 bases from V and 1 base from J, the junction contained 7 bases not matched to a gene. CDR1 and CDR2 from the germline V gene are MGHDK and SYGVNS. This CDR3 region has 15 residues. CDR3 DNA sequence: TGTGCCAGCGTTCGACAGGGGGCTAGGAACACTGAAGCTTTCTTT. It is translated as CASVRQGARNTEAFF.

Regarding this clone: One end of the junction varies from germline; a read error may be responsible. The chain recombines TRBV7-7 with TRBJ2-2; TRBD2 matches 7 bases. Germline CDR1 SSHAT, CDR2 FNYEAQ (reference sequence). The CDR3 covers 15 residues. CDR3 in amino acids: CASSLNAAGTGELFF. CDR3 DNA: TGTGCTAGCAGCTTAAATGCAGCGGGAACCGGGGAGCTGTTTTTT.

This chain connects TRBV5-4 to TRBJ2-5; a possible D gene is TRBD1 (7 bases). V lost 0 bases, J lost 5 bases, and 17 bases lay in between. There are 16 residues in the CDR3. Germline CDR1 is SGHNT and CDR2 is YYREEE (reference sequence). CDR3 region: CASSLAGVPGGETQYF. The CDR3 coding sequence is TGTGCCAGCAGCTTGGCGGGAGTCCCAGGGGGGGAGACCCAGTACTTC.

The chain is built from TRBV6-6 and TRBJ1-5, with TRBD1 matching 8 bases. V was pared by 7 bases and J by 8 bases, with 13 bases of the junction left unmatched. Per germline, CDR1 MNHNY and CDR2 SVGAGI (reference sequence). The length of the CDR3 is 15 residues. The CDR3 sequence: CASIQRDRGDEPQHF. DNA of the CDR3: TGTGCCAGCATCCAACGAGACAGGGGAGATGAGCCCCAGCATTTT.

The rearrangement joins TRBV19 to TRBJ2-1; a weak D match, TRBD2 (6 bases). Germline CDR1 is LNHDA and CDR2 is SQIVND (reference sequence). Trimming shortened V by 4 bases and J by 10 bases, and 8 bases separated the two germline ends. The CDR3 covers 11 residues. The CDR3 region is CASSNREEQFF. The CDR3 coding sequence is TGTGCCAGTAGTAACCGGGAGGAGCAGTTCTTC.

This chain uses TRBV2 with TRBJ1-2; TRBD1 might be the D (5 bases). V was pared by 2 bases and J by 2 bases, with 9 bases between. The CDR3 sequence is 14 residues long. Germline V gene sequence: CDR1 SNHLY, CDR2 FYNNEI. CDR3 sequence reads: CASSERGANYGYTF. Here the CDR3 DNA reads TGTGCCAGCAGTGAAAGGGGTGCGAACTATGGCTACACCTTC.

The rearrangement uses TRBV11-2 and TRBJ2-3; possible D gene TRBD2, 6 bases. CDR1 and CDR2 (germline): SGHAT, FQNNGV. The CDR3 has 14 amino acids. V was pared by 8 bases and J by 8 bases, with 20 bases between. The CDR3 protein is CASLLSRGFGTQYF. CDR3 sequence (DNA): TGTGCCAGCCTGCTATCCCGGGGGTTCGGTACGCAGTATTTT.

This rearrangement joins TRBV7-2 to TRBJ1-1; D gene ambiguous. This CDR3 is built from 13 residues. Trimming removed 6 bases at V and 4 bases at J, with 12 bases between. The germline V gene has CDR1 SGHTA and CDR2 FQGNSA. The CDR3 DNA sequence: TGTGCCAGCAGGAGCGGACGGGTCACTGAAGCTTTCTTT. Translating gives CASRSGRVTEAFF.

This rearrangement joins TRBV5-4 to TRBJ2-2; tentative D call: TRBD2 (6 bases). The V end was cut by 7 bases, the J end by 6 bases, with 16 bases between. This CDR3 is built from 14 residues. Germline V CDR1 and CDR2: SGHNT, YYREEE (reference sequence). CDR3 residues: CASRATGLAGELFF. CDR3 DNA: TGTGCCAGCCGGGCAACGGGACTCGCCGGGGAGCTGTTTTTT.

The chain joins TRBV6-1 to TRBJ2-5; 9 bases match TRBD2. CDR1 and CDR2 (germline): MNHNS, SASEGT. The J segment lost 4 bases and the V segment lost 2 bases, leaving 11 bases of the junction unmatched. The CDR3 totals 17 residues. In DNA form, the CDR3 reads TGTGCCAGCAGTGAACAAGCGGGGGGTCTGGGAAGAGAGACCCAGTACTTC. Protein sequence: CASSEQAGGLGRETQYF.

This chain uses TRBV4-3 with TRBJ2-7, with TRBD2 matching 7 bases. V lost 0 bases, J lost 1 base, and 9 bases stayed unmatched. The CDR3 sequence is 17 residues long. Per germline, CDR1 LGHNA and CDR2 YSLEER. This CDR3 is CASSQEGQPGGSYEQYF. The CDR3, as DNA: TGCGCCAGCAGCCAAGAGGGCCAACCGGGAGGATCCTACGAGCAGTACTTC.